The 31 T cell receptor beta chains below were found in one sample sequenced in a study of blood T cell repertoires in COVID-19. Generated by immunoSEQ multiplex PCR, the TCRdb table keeps only in-frame clones and is missing some. The sample holds around 70,000 clones, 82% seen once. The specimen sequenced was peripheral blood. Source of these receptors: a man aged 60-69 years with acute or convalescent COVID-19.

The rearrangement joins TRBV6-5 to TRBJ1-2, with 7 bases lining up with TRBD1. Germline CDR1 and CDR2: MNHEY and SVGAGI. The CDR3 consists of 13 residues. The V gene end was trimmed by 11 bases and the J gene end by 4 bases; junction bases not matched to a gene: 10. In DNA form, the CDR3 reads TGTGCCGCAAACTCCGGGACAGTCTATGGCTACACCTTC. Protein product: CAANSGTVYGYTF.

V is TRBV3-1 (or the pseudogene TRBV3-2) and J is TRBJ2-5; 9 nucleotides align to TRBD1. The trim removed 4 bases at V and 4 bases at J, leaving 4 bases unmatched. CDR3 size: 14 residues. Germline V CDR1 and CDR2: LGHDT, YNNKEL (reference sequence). CDR3 sequence reads: CASSLGQGGETQYF. CDR3 nucleotide sequence: TGTGCCAGCAGCCTGGGACAGGGAGGAGAGACCCAGTACTTC.

The rearrangement joins TRBV19 to TRBJ1-1; maybe TRBD1 (6 bases). The CDR3 is made up of 16 amino acids. Germline CDR1 LNHDA, CDR2 SQIVND (reference sequence). V was clipped by 9 bases and J by 3 bases, with 23 bases between them. The CDR3 nucleotides are TGTGCCAGATATCCTCGATCGGGGGGGCCATACACTGAAGCTTTCTTT. Translation: CARYPRSGGPYTEAFF.

The V gene is TRBV5-6, the J gene TRBJ1-5; D remains ambiguous. This CDR3 region has 14 residues. The germline V gene has CDR1 SGHDT and CDR2 YYEEEE. Trimming shortened V by 2 bases and J by 7 bases, and 13 bases separated the two germline ends. CDR3 in DNA: TGTGCCAGCAGCTTAAGCATCGGAGGACAGCCCCAGCATTTT. It codes for CASSLSIGGQPQHF.

This chain connects TRBV5-4 to TRBJ2-2; TRBD2 might be the D (6 bases). Germline values: CDR1 SGHNT, CDR2 YYREEE (reference sequence). The V end was cut by 5 bases, the J end by 6 bases, with 20 bases between. The CDR3 covers 16 residues. The CDR3 spells CASSYAGRPPPGELFF. Written as DNA, the CDR3 is TGTGCCAGCAGTTACGCGGGACGTCCCCCACCCGGGGAGCTGTTTTTT.

The chain recombines TRBV4-3 with TRBJ1-5; TRBD1 matches 10 bases. The V gene end was trimmed by 3 bases and the J gene end by 2 bases; junction bases not matched to a gene: 1. The CDR3 is 15 amino acids. Germline CDR1 reads LGHNA; CDR2 reads YSLEER. The DNA of the CDR3 is TGCGCCAGCAGCCAGGGGACAGGGGGCAATCAGCCCCAGCATTTT. Its translation: CASSQGTGGNQPQHF.

V and J are TRBV27 and TRBJ2-3; D is uncertain. The CDR3 length is 15 residues. Per germline, CDR1 MNHEY and CDR2 SMNVEV (reference sequence). V was trimmed by 0 bases and J by 0 bases, leaving 7 bases between them. The CDR3, as DNA: TGTGCCAGCAGTTTATCGCTTACTAGCACAGATACGCAGTATTTT. Translation: CASSLSLTSTDTQYF.

The chain recombines TRBV19 with TRBJ1-5; D is perhaps TRBD1 (5 bases). This CDR3 region has 15 residues. V was cut by 3 bases and J by 6 bases, with 15 bases left in between. Per germline, CDR1 LNHDA and CDR2 SQIVND (reference sequence). The CDR3 DNA reads as TGTGCCAGTAGTATTAATGCCTTCCAGGGTCAGCCCCAGCATTTT. This sequence encodes CASSINAFQGQPQHF.

The chain links TRBV5-1 to TRBJ1-1; TRBD1 matches at 11 bases. J lost 1 base, V lost 2 bases, and 4 bases had no gene match. Germline CDR1 SGHRS, CDR2 YFSETQ. The CDR3 consists of 16 residues. The CDR3 here is CASSLTGTGGNTEAFF. The CDR3 DNA reads as TGCGCCAGCAGCTTAACCGGGACAGGGGGGAACACTGAAGCTTTCTTT. The full variable domain, with the rest looked up from reference TRBV5-1 and TRBJ1-1, is KAGVTQTPRYLIKTRGQQVTLSCSPISGHRSVSWYQQTPGQGLQFLFEYFSETQRNKGNFPGRFSGRQFSNSRSEMNVSTLELGDSALYLCASSLTGTGGNTEAFFGQGTRLTVV.

The table lists this clone with a few counts. CDR3 coding DNA: TGTGCCAGCAGCGGACAGGCTGGGGCCAACGTCCTGACTTTC. Its protein is CASSGQAGANVLTF. This chain uses TRBV5-6 with TRBJ2-6; 7 positions agree with TRBD1. The CDR3 is 14 amino acids. After removal of 4 bases from V and 2 bases from J, the junction contained 0 bases not matched to a gene. Germline V gives CDR1 SGHDT, CDR2 YYEEEE.

V usage is TRBV3-1 (or the pseudogene TRBV3-2) and J usage is TRBJ2-3; unclear D gene. Germline V gives CDR1 LGHDT, CDR2 YNNKEL (reference sequence). The CDR3 runs 14 residues. The germline V and J ends were trimmed by 4 bases and 5 bases, with 13 bases remaining between them. CDR3 nucleotide sequence: TGTGCCAGCAGCCGGTCGACGGCGGAAGATACGCAGTATTTT. As protein: CASSRSTAEDTQYF.

The V gene is TRBV11-3, the J gene TRBJ2-3; TRBD2 aligns across 8 bases. V dropped 3 bases and J dropped 2; count of bases not matched to a gene: 4. Germline values: CDR1 SGHNT, CDR2 YENEEA. This CDR3 is built from 15 residues. CDR3 in amino acids: CASSFTSGPTDTQYF. The CDR3 nucleotides are TGTGCCAGCAGCTTCACTAGCGGCCCCACAGATACGCAGTATTTT.

The rearrangement joins TRBV3-1 (or the pseudogene TRBV3-2) to TRBJ1-2, with unresolved D. The ends were cut back, 0 bases at V and 6 bases at J, with 17 bases in the middle. CDR3 size: 16 residues. Germline CDR1 reads LGHDT; CDR2 reads YNNKEL (reference sequence). The CDR3 DNA reads TGTGCCAGCAGCCAAGACCGAGGCTCTTCCGTAGATGGCTACACCTTC. It is translated as CASSQDRGSSVDGYTF.

V usage is TRBV3-1 (or the pseudogene TRBV3-2) and J usage is TRBJ1-5, with D possibly TRBD1 on 6 matching bases. Per germline, CDR1 LGHDT and CDR2 YNNKEL (reference sequence). Trimming left V 1 base short and J 5 bases short, with 12 bases between. The CDR3 extends over 15 amino acids. CDR3 sequence (DNA): TGTGCCAGCAGCCAAGGGGGGGGCACTGATCAGCCCCAGCATTTT. Its protein product is CASSQGGGTDQPQHF.

The J gene is TRBJ1-5, the V gene TRBV18; 10 bases fit TRBD1. V was pared by 1 base and J by 1 base, with 7 bases of the junction left unmatched. Germline CDR1 is KGHSH and CDR2 is LQKENI. CDR3 length: 18 amino acids. In DNA, the CDR3 is TGTGCCAGCTCACCACAGCGACAGGGGGCGAGCAGCAATCAGCCCCAGCATTTT. It encodes CASSPQRQGASSNQPQHF.

V usage is TRBV7-2 and J usage is TRBJ1-1; D might be TRBD1 (5 bases). From germline, CDR1 is SGHTA and CDR2 FQGNSA. The CDR3 extends over 15 amino acids. V lost 1 base to trimming and J lost 1 base, with 10 bases between them. CDR3 residues: CASSLVPGSNTEAFF. The CDR3 nucleotides read TGTGCCAGCAGCTTAGTCCCAGGGTCGAACACTGAAGCTTTCTTT. The whole variable domain, filled in from reference TRBV7-2 and TRBJ1-1, reads GAGVSQSPSNKVTEKGKDVELRCDPISGHTALYWYRQSLGQGLEFLIYFQGNSAPDKSGLPSDRFSAERTGGSVSTLTIQRTQQEDSAVYLCASSLVPGSNTEAFFGQGTRLTVV.

The V gene is TRBV2, the J gene TRBJ1-1, with TRBD1 identical over 7 bases. The CDR3 consists of 13 residues. Germline V gene lookup returns CDR1 SNHLY and CDR2 FYNNEI. The ends lost 4 bases at V and 3 bases at J; junction bases unmatched: 2. This CDR3 is CASSGTGDTEAFF. Written as DNA, the CDR3 is TGTGCCAGCAGTGGCACAGGGGACACTGAAGCTTTCTTT.

The J gene is TRBJ1-4, the V gene TRBV12-3 or TRBV12-4; no definite D call. Deletions cut 6 bases from V and 5 bases from J, with 10 bases between. The CDR3 length is 13 residues. DNA of the CDR3: TGTGCCAGCAGCCCGGGGTTAAATGAAAAACTGTTTTTT. It translates to CASSPGLNEKLFF.

The V gene is TRBV10-3, the J gene TRBJ2-2; D may be TRBD2 (5 bases). Trimming stripped 6 bases from V and 6 bases from J, with 14 bases between. CDR3 length equals 14 residues. CDR1 and CDR2 (germline): ENHRY, SYGVKD. CDR3 loop: CAISPTISAGELFF. The CDR3 DNA sequence: TGTGCCATCAGCCCCACCATTAGCGCCGGGGAGCTGTTTTTT.

This chain links TRBV6-2 or TRBV6-3 with TRBJ1-5, with 11 bases aligning to TRBD1. V shed 2 bases and J 1 base; nucleotides not matched to a gene: 4. Germline V CDR1 and CDR2: MNHEY, SVGEGT. CDR3 length: 17 residues. DNA of the CDR3: TGTGCCAGCAGTTACCACCGGGACAGGGGGAGCAATCAGCCCCAGCATTTT. Encoded protein: CASSYHRDRGSNQPQHF.

The V call is TRBV7-9, the J call TRBJ2-1; D is ambiguous. This CDR3 region has 16 residues. Between the trimmed V and J ends, which lost 5 bases and 10 bases, there was a span of 24 bases. The V gene's germline CDR1 is SEHNR and CDR2 FQNEAQ (reference sequence). The CDR3 coding sequence is TGTGCCAGCAGCCCTACCGACTTGGGTTGGCCGATGGAGCAGTTCTTC. This gives the protein CASSPTDLGWPMEQFF.

The chain uses TRBV15 and TRBJ2-7; D call uncertain. There are 16 residues in the CDR3. Trimming left V 0 bases short and J 2 bases short, with 14 bases between. CDR1 is LNHNV, CDR2 YYDKDF, per germline (reference sequence). As DNA, the CDR3 is TGTGCCACCAGCAGAGATAAATATGCGCGGACCTACGAGCAGTACGTC. This gives the protein CATSRDKYARTYEQYV.

The chain has TRBV7-9 and TRBJ2-7; 7 bases are shared with TRBD1. Germline CDR1 and CDR2: SEHNR and FQNEAQ (reference sequence). The CDR3 runs 14 residues. Germline trimming cut 1 base from V and 3 bases from J; bases unmatched to any gene: 3. CDR3 residues: CASSLVDRLYEQYF. The CDR3 bases are TGTGCCAGCAGCTTAGTGGACAGGCTCTACGAGCAGTACTTC.

This clone was picked up a small number of times. The V call is TRBV5-1, the J call TRBJ2-2; a possible D gene is TRBD1 (7 bases). The CDR3 has 14 amino acids. Trimming pared 0 bases from V and 10 bases from J, leaving 13 bases between. The V gene's germline CDR1 is SGHRS and CDR2 YFSETQ. This chain's CDR3 is CASSLETGRKELFF. The CDR3 region has the DNA TGCGCCAGCAGCTTGGAGACAGGGAGGAAGGAGCTGTTTTTT.

The chain couples TRBV5-4 to TRBJ1-1, with 8 bases fitting TRBD1. Losses at the gene ends were 4 bases for V and 4 bases for J; bases not matched to a gene: 9. CDR3 length equals 15 residues. The germline CDR1 and CDR2 sequences are SGHNT and YYREEE (reference sequence). The CDR3 coding sequence is TGTGCCAGCAGCCTACCGACAGGGGCTGGCACTGAAGCTTTCTTT. Amino acids: CASSLPTGAGTEAFF.

CDR3 amino acids: CASSIQENTEAFF. The CDR3 nucleotides are TGTGCCAGTAGTATACAGGAGAACACTGAAGCTTTCTTT. The rearrangement uses TRBV19 and TRBJ1-1; no firm D call. Trimming took off 2 bases at V and 1 base at J, with 5 bases between the two ends. The germline V gene encodes CDR1 LNHDA and CDR2 SQIVND (reference sequence). The CDR3 extends over 13 amino acids. Variable domain in full (rest from reference TRBV19 and TRBJ1-1): DGGITQSPKYLFRKEGQNVTLSCEQNLNHDAMYWYRQDPGQGLRLIYYSQIVNDFQKGDIAEGYSVSREKKESFPLTVTSAQKNPTAFYLCASSIQENTEAFFGQGTRLTVV.

V usage is TRBV2 and J usage is TRBJ1-1, with a possible D match to TRBD1 (6 bases). Germline V gene lookup returns CDR1 SNHLY and CDR2 FYNNEI. The CDR3 length is 13 residues. The V gene lost 3 bases and the J gene lost 11 bases, with 16 bases spanning the gap. CDR3 in DNA: TGTGCCAGCAGTGATGAGGCAGGAACAGGGGCTTTCTTT. It codes for CASSDEAGTGAFF.

This clone was counted a few times. The chain uses TRBV9 and TRBJ2-2; 12 bases map to TRBD1. The CDR3 contains 18 residues. Germline V gene sequence: CDR1 SGDLS, CDR2 YYNGEE. The V gene end was trimmed by 2 bases and the J gene end by 2 bases; junction bases not matched to a gene: 7. CDR3: CASSVAGQGARNTGELFF. The CDR3 nucleotides are TGTGCCAGCAGCGTCGCGGGACAGGGGGCGCGTAACACCGGGGAGCTGTTTTTT. The full variable domain, with the rest looked up from reference TRBV9 and TRBJ2-2, is DSGVTQTPKHLITATGQRVTLRCSPRSGDLSVYWYQQSLDQGLQFLIQYYNGEERAKGNILERFSAQQFPDLHSELNLSSLELGDSALYFCASSVAGQGARNTGELFFGEGSRLTVL.

The chain is built from TRBV7-2 and TRBJ1-2; D not resolved. The germline V gene encodes CDR1 SGHTA and CDR2 FQGNSA. V was cut by 4 bases and J by 8 bases, with 14 bases left in between. CDR3 length: 13 residues. CDR3 nucleotide sequence: TGTGCCAGCAGCTCGACACCGCTTAAAGGCTACACCTTC. Translation: CASSSTPLKGYTF.

The chain employs TRBV21-1 and TRBJ2-7; the table names TRBD2, a call not compared with the DNA. TRBV21-1 is tagged as a pseudogene. This CDR3 spans 15 amino acids. The CDR3 sequence is CASSKGRASWCEQYV. CDR3 nucleotide sequence: TGTGCCAGCAGCAAGGGAAGGGCTAGCTGGTGCGAGCAGTACGTC.

The chain carries TRBV18 and TRBJ1-3; D call uncertain. The germline V gene has CDR1 KGHSH and CDR2 LQKENI. This CDR3 has 14 residues. The ends were cut back, 3 bases at V and 1 base at J, with 7 bases in the middle. Written as DNA, the CDR3 is TGTGCCAGCTCACCGTGGGAGTCTGGAAACACCATATATTTT. This translates into CASSPWESGNTIYF.